The clone carrying this T cell receptor (beta chain) was counted ten times or more. Its antigen is as yet unknown. TCRdb re-called the PCR reads with MiXCR, one entry per CDR3 protein. The data show 300,000 to 350,000 distinct CDR3 sequences, about a fifth seen once. This sample was taken from a study of molecular identifiers for immune sequencing clone quantification. CDR3 length: 15 amino acids. Per the germline V gene, CDR1 is SNHLY and CDR2 is FYNNEI. The V gene end was trimmed by 3 bases and the J gene end by 6 bases; junction bases not matched to a gene: 8. Points from the study as a whole: Clones above 20 RNA copies contained over 98% of effector molecules but under 1% of naive ones.

The chain uses TRBV2 and TRBJ2-3; the match to TRBD2 covers 8 bases. The sequence derives from a human donor in good health. Some libraries in this study had Jurkat cell RNA spiked in. What was sequenced was naive CD8+ T cells from blood, with Jurkat cell RNA spiked in. This sample's subset: FACS-sorted CD8+CD4-CCR7+CD45RA+ naive T cells. The CDR3 DNA reads as TGTGCCAGCAGTGATTCGACTAGCGAATCCGATACGCAGTATTTT. This sequence encodes CASSDSTSESDTQYF.